This TCR beta chain is drawn from a study of cytomegalovirus exposure and HLA in healthy donors. V dropped 2 bases and J dropped 5 bases, with 9 bases sitting between them. This CDR3 contains 13 residues. Germline V gives CDR1 MDHEN, CDR2 SYDVKM. A remark on this clone: Its matching antigen is unknown.

Broader study findings: An Asian-associated ancestry cluster reportedly showed fewer N-insertions than the approximately 700-donor mean in a later analysis.

The PCR ran on 60 Vbeta and 13 Jbeta primers. Generated by immunoSEQ multiplex PCR, the TCRdb table keeps only in-frame clones and is missing some. Seen here are approximately 100,000 clones, 80% observed once, and the top ten hold over 2%. The specimen sequenced was PBMCs. The genes are TRBV28 and TRBJ1-2; D not certain. The sequence came from a man younger than 35 in good health and CMV-seronegative. In DNA form, the CDR3 reads TGTGCCAGCAGTTTAATGGCAGAATATGGCTACACCTTC. It is translated as CASSLMAEYGYTF.